This T cell receptor beta chain was captured in a study of T cell responses to AZD1222 COVID-19 vaccine. Repertoires were generated with immunoSEQ multiplex PCR, while TCRdb's copy carries only in-frame clones and drops some. Of about 150,000 clones in the sample, 80% to 90% are singletons; the top ten hold around 8.6%. The sample was peripheral blood, taken on day 0 of AZD1222 vaccination. The TCR comes from an adult in good health.

The CDR3 DNA reads TGTGCCAGCAGTCCAGGGACAGCCATTACCTACGAGCAGTACTTC. Protein product: CASSPGTAITYEQYF. The V gene is TRBV28, the J gene TRBJ2-7; 7 nucleotides match TRBD1. This CDR3 contains 15 residues. Losses at the gene ends were 5 bases for V and 2 bases for J; bases not matched to a gene: 9. Germline CDR1 reads MDHEN; CDR2 reads SYDVKM. Looking up the rest from reference TRBV28 and TRBJ2-7 gives the full variable domain: DVKVTQSSRYLVKRTGEKVFLECVQDMDHENMFWYRQDPGLGLRLIYFSYDVKMKEKGDIPEGYSVSREKKERFSLILESASTNQTSMYLCASSPGTAITYEQYFGPGTRLTVT.